The 32 T cell receptor beta chains below come from one sample, sequenced in a study of T cell responses to AZD1222 COVID-19 vaccine. Assay: immunoSEQ multiplex PCR; the TCRdb copy retains only in-frame clones and omits some. This sample has around 100,000 clones, with 90% found just once. This specimen was peripheral blood, taken on day 0 of AZD1222 vaccination. Receptors were obtained from an adult in good health.

This chain links TRBV5-6 with TRBJ1-5; weak D call: TRBD1 (5 bases). The CDR3 consists of 15 residues. V shed 4 bases and J shed 6 bases, with 17 bases lying between them. From germline, CDR1 is SGHDT and CDR2 YYEEEE. The CDR3 sequence: CASSTRERGGQPQHF. CDR3 sequence (DNA): TGTGCCAGCAGCACCAGGGAGAGGGGAGGTCAGCCCCAGCATTTT. Based on the CDR3 plus reference TRBV5-6 and TRBJ1-5, the full variable domain is DAGVTQSPTHLIKTRGQQVTLRCSPKSGHDTVSWYQQALGQGPQFIFQYYEEEERQRGNFPDRFSGHQFPNYSSELNVNALLLGDSALYLCASSTRERGGQPQHFGDGTRLSIL.

The chain links TRBV6-5 to TRBJ1-6; 8 bases are a match to TRBD1. CDR1 and CDR2 from the germline V gene are MNHEY and SVGAGI. CDR3 length: 13 amino acids. The J segment lost 7 bases and the V segment lost 6 bases, leaving 2 bases of the junction unmatched. The CDR3 nucleotides are TGTGCCAGCAGAGGACAGGGAAATTCACCCCTCCACTTT. Translated, it gives CASRGQGNSPLHF.

V is TRBV5-5 and J is TRBJ1-5; 9 bases map to TRBD1. From germline, CDR1 is SGHKS and CDR2 YYEKEE (reference sequence). The V and J ends lost 4 bases and 5 bases, in that order; junction bases with no gene match: 7. The CDR3 spans 15 residues. CDR3: CASSPRDRDYQPQHF. The CDR3 DNA reads TGTGCCAGCAGCCCACGGGACAGGGACTATCAGCCCCAGCATTTT.

The V gene is TRBV7-9, the J gene TRBJ2-5; D gene uncertain. The germline V and J ends were trimmed by 2 bases and 5 bases, with 3 bases remaining between them. The CDR3 runs 11 residues. Looked up from germline, CDR1 is SEHNR and CDR2 is FQNEAQ (reference sequence). The CDR3 protein is CASSLSETQYF. The CDR3 bases are TGTGCCAGCAGCTTAAGTGAGACCCAGTACTTC.

The chain joins TRBV19 to TRBJ1-1, with a weak D call TRBD1 (6 bases). Per germline, CDR1 LNHDA and CDR2 SQIVND (reference sequence). The CDR3 has 14 residues. Trimming removed 3 bases from V and 4 bases from J, with 12 bases in between. The CDR3 loop reads CASSIGRGATEAFF. DNA of the CDR3: TGTGCCAGTAGTATTGGCAGGGGCGCCACTGAAGCTTTCTTT.

The rearrangement uses TRBV7-8 and TRBJ2-7; 10 positions match TRBD1. The germline gives CDR1 SGHVS, CDR2 FQNEAQ. There are 16 residues in the CDR3. Losses at the gene ends were 1 base for V and 2 bases for J; bases not matched to a gene: 5. The CDR3, as DNA: TGTGCCAGCAGCTTAGAATGGGACAGGGGTCCCTACGAGCAGTACTTC. It translates to CASSLEWDRGPYEQYF.

This clone was counted only a few times. The chain employs TRBV30 and TRBJ1-1; tentative D call: TRBD1 (5 bases). There are 19 residues in the CDR3. V was trimmed by 0 bases and J by 1 base, leaving 24 bases between them. In germline, CDR1 is GTSNPN, CDR2 SVGIG (reference sequence). CDR3 DNA: TGTGCCTGGAGTGTCGGGACGGAGGACTATACTGACCCGAACACTGAAGCTTTCTTT. It is translated as CAWSVGTEDYTDPNTEAFF.

V usage is TRBV11-2 and J usage is TRBJ2-7; a weak D match, TRBD1 (5 bases). The V end lost 3 bases, the J end lost 6 bases, and 18 bases lay between the germline ends. CDR3 length: 15 amino acids. From germline, CDR1 is SGHAT and CDR2 FQNNGV. The CDR3 nucleotides are TGTGCCAGCAGCTTGACCCCTGGGATGGGGCCCGAGCAGTACTTC. Protein product: CASSLTPGMGPEQYF.

The gene calls are TRBV15 and TRBJ1-2, with 10 bases aligning to TRBD1. The V gene's germline CDR1 is LNHNV and CDR2 YYDKDF (reference sequence). The V gene end was trimmed by 4 bases and the J gene end by 5 bases; junction bases not matched to a gene: 4. CDR3 length: 14 residues. CDR3: CATSTGQGFYGYTF. The CDR3 DNA sequence: TGTGCCACCAGCACGGGACAGGGGTTTTATGGCTACACCTTC.

The genes are TRBV28 and TRBJ2-4; weak D call: TRBD2 (5 bases). The V and J ends lost 3 bases and 0 bases respectively, with 12 bases between them. The CDR3 runs to 16 residues. Germline CDR1 MDHEN, CDR2 SYDVKM. In DNA form, the CDR3 reads TGTGCCAGCAGTTTGTCGGCAGGACTAGCCAAAAACATTCAGTACTTC. This codes for CASSLSAGLAKNIQYF.

J is TRBJ1-4 and V is TRBV3-1 (or the pseudogene TRBV3-2); D is unresolved. V was pared by 4 bases and J by 8 bases, with 20 bases between. The germline CDR1 and CDR2 sequences are LGHDT and YNNKEL (reference sequence). The CDR3 loop spans 16 amino acids. Written as DNA, the CDR3 is TGTGCCAGCAGCCCCTTCAGACCGGGAACGGGAGAAAAACTGTTTTTT. Its protein is CASSPFRPGTGEKLFF.

This chain joins TRBV11-2 and TRBJ2-5; D is perhaps TRBD1 (5 bases). This CDR3 has 13 amino acids. Trimming cost V 4 bases and J 9 bases, with 15 bases left between them. Germline loops: CDR1 SGHAT, CDR2 FQNNGV. This CDR3 is CASSYSAGFAQYF. As DNA, the CDR3 is TGTGCCAGCAGCTATTCCGCAGGGTTCGCCCAGTACTTC.

CDR3 sequence reads: CASNPGRGVSETQYF. In DNA, the CDR3 is TGTGCCAGCAACCCCGGCAGGGGTGTCTCTGAGACCCAGTACTTC. V is TRBV27 and J is TRBJ2-5, with D perhaps TRBD1 (6 bases). V dropped 7 bases and J dropped 5 bases, with 20 bases sitting between them. Germline lookup yields CDR1 MNHEY and CDR2 SMNVEV (reference sequence). The CDR3 is made up of 15 amino acids.

The V and J genes are TRBV6-6 and TRBJ2-2; possible D gene TRBD2, 7 bases. V was trimmed by 3 bases and J by 8 bases, leaving 16 bases between them. CDR3 length equals 15 residues. The germline V gene has CDR1 MNHNY and CDR2 SVGAGI (reference sequence). The CDR3 coding sequence is TGTGCCAGCAGTTATGAGGGGGGAGGGTCTGGGGAGCTGTTTTTT. Translating it yields CASSYEGGGSGELFF.

The chain couples TRBV3-1 (or the pseudogene TRBV3-2) to TRBJ1-1; no clear D gene. CDR1 and CDR2 (germline): LGHDT, YNNKEL (reference sequence). The CDR3 sequence is 15 residues long. Trimming took 1 base from V and 0 from J, leaving 9 bases between them. The chain's CDR3 is CASSQGGYMNTEAFF. CDR3 DNA sequence: TGTGCCAGCAGCCAAGGAGGGTACATGAACACTGAAGCTTTCTTT.

The chain employs TRBV6-1 and TRBJ1-6; TRBD1 matches at 8 bases. With 1 base clipped from V and 5 bases from J, the junction kept 4 bases outside the gene matches. Germline values: CDR1 MNHNS, CDR2 SASEGT. The CDR3 is made up of 16 amino acids. CDR3 in amino acids: CASSEGTGTHNSPLHF. The CDR3 bases are TGTGCCAGCAGTGAAGGGACAGGGACTCATAATTCACCCCTCCACTTT.

This clone appeared a single time. The chain carries TRBV28 and TRBJ2-1; D possibly corresponds to TRBD2 (5 bases). The V gene lost 10 bases and the J gene lost 6 bases, with 16 bases spanning the gap. CDR1 and CDR2 (germline): MDHEN, SYDVKM. The length of the CDR3 is 13 residues. CDR3 region: CATLGGFSNEQFF. Here the CDR3 DNA reads TGTGCCACCCTGGGCGGGTTCAGCAATGAGCAGTTCTTC.

The chain joins TRBV19 to TRBJ2-7; TRBD1 matches at 9 bases. The CDR3 is 13 amino acids. After removal of 5 bases from V and 5 bases from J, the junction contained 4 bases not matched to a gene. CDR1 LNHDA and CDR2 SQIVND come from the germline V gene (reference sequence). The CDR3 reads CASSYRGLDEQYF. CDR3 in DNA: TGTGCCAGTAGTTACAGGGGGCTCGACGAGCAGTACTTC. Drawing the rest from reference TRBV19 and TRBJ2-7, the complete variable domain is DGGITQSPKYLFRKEGQNVTLSCEQNLNHDAMYWYRQDPGQGLRLIYYSQIVNDFQKGDIAEGYSVSREKKESFPLTVTSAQKNPTAFYLCASSYRGLDEQYFGPGTRLTVT.

The chain is built from TRBV27 and TRBJ1-1; D might be TRBD1 (5 bases). Germline-derived CDR1 and CDR2 are MNHEY and SMNVEV (reference sequence). V was pared by 5 bases and J by 4 bases, with 20 bases between. The CDR3 has 16 residues. CDR3 protein: CASSPPWFGGGTEAFF. Written as DNA, the CDR3 is TGTGCCAGCAGTCCACCATGGTTTGGGGGTGGCACTGAAGCTTTCTTT.

The rearrangement uses TRBV29-1 and TRBJ1-3; no clear D. V was pared by 7 bases and J by 4 bases, with 11 bases between. From germline, CDR1 is SQVTM and CDR2 ANQGSEA. This CDR3 region has 12 residues. CDR3 sequence: CSGRTEGNTIYF. The CDR3, as DNA: TGCAGCGGCCGGACGGAAGGAAACACCATATATTTT. The entire variable domain, with the rest obtained from reference TRBV29-1 and TRBJ1-3, is as follows: SAVISQKPSRDICQRGTSLTIQCQVDSQVTMMFWYRQQPGQSLTLIATANQGSEATYESGFVIDKFPISRPNLTFSTLTVSNMSPEDSSIYLCSGRTEGNTIYFGEGSWLTVV.

CDR3 DNA sequence: TGTGCCAGTAGTCCTCGACAGGGGCCAACCGGGGAGCTGTTTTTT. As protein: CASSPRQGPTGELFF. This chain uses TRBV19 with TRBJ2-2, with 8 positions matching TRBD1. This CDR3 is 15 amino acids long. V shed 5 bases, J shed 5 bases, and the junction held 7 bases outside the gene matches. Germline CDR1 and CDR2: LNHDA and SQIVND (reference sequence). The full variable domain, completed using reference TRBV19 and TRBJ2-2, is DGGITQSPKYLFRKEGQNVTLSCEQNLNHDAMYWYRQDPGQGLRLIYYSQIVNDFQKGDIAEGYSVSREKKESFPLTVTSAQKNPTAFYLCASSPRQGPTGELFFGEGSRLTVL.

The gene calls are TRBV7-8 and TRBJ2-3; D gene unclear. This CDR3 region has 12 residues. From germline, CDR1 is SGHVS and CDR2 FQNEAQ. Trimming left V 2 bases short and J 5 bases short, with 5 bases between. The DNA for the CDR3 is TGTGCCAGCAGCTTAAATAGAGATACGCAGTATTTT. Translated, it gives CASSLNRDTQYF.

The rearrangement joins TRBV7-2 to TRBJ1-2, with D perhaps matching TRBD1 (6 bases). This CDR3 region has 13 residues. Germline CDR1 SGHTA, CDR2 FQGNSA. The ends were cut back, 1 base at V and 9 bases at J, with 12 bases in the middle. For the CDR3, the DNA is TGTGCCAGCAGCTTAGACAGGGCCCTAAGCTACACCTTC. This sequence encodes CASSLDRALSYTF.

This chain links TRBV5-1 with TRBJ2-3; 8 nucleotides agree with TRBD2. The ends lost 2 bases at V and 5 bases at J; junction bases unmatched: 4. In germline, CDR1 is SGHRS, CDR2 YFSETQ. CDR3 size: 14 residues. CDR3 sequence reads: CASSLSGGRDTQYF. CDR3 bases: TGCGCCAGCAGCTTATCGGGGGGGCGAGATACGCAGTATTTT.

The chain links TRBV4-1 to TRBJ1-5; D is unresolved. CDR3 length: 13 amino acids. Trimming took off 4 bases at V and 5 bases at J, with 9 bases between the two ends. The germline gives CDR1 MGHRA, CDR2 YSYEKL. Here the CDR3 reads CASSPWVDQPQHF. CDR3 coding DNA: TGCGCCAGCAGCCCTTGGGTCGATCAGCCCCAGCATTTT.

The chain is built from TRBV12-3 or TRBV12-4 and TRBJ1-2; D unclear. V gave up 5 bases and J gave up 8 bases, with 15 bases separating them. The CDR3 contains 13 residues. Written as DNA, the CDR3 is TGTGCCAGCAGTGCCCTCCGTGGTCCGGGCTACACCTTC. As protein: CASSALRGPGYTF.

The rearrangement links TRBV5-1 to TRBJ2-1, with 7 positions matching TRBD1. CDR1 is SGHRS and CDR2 is YFSETQ in the germline V gene. The CDR3 spans 14 residues. Trimming took 4 bases from V and 11 from J; bases not matched to a gene: 12. The CDR3, as DNA: TGCGCCAGCAGCCTACAACAGGGGCAAGGAAAGCAGTTCTTC. It translates to CASSLQQGQGKQFF.

The chain combines TRBV5-1 with TRBJ1-2; perhaps TRBD1 as D (6 bases). Germline values: CDR1 SGHRS, CDR2 YFSETQ. The CDR3 is 14 residues long. Deletions cut 3 bases from V and 8 bases from J, with 17 bases between. The CDR3 bases are TGCGCCAGCAGCTCCTTAGACAGGTCGAGAGGCTACACCTTC. Amino acid sequence: CASSSLDRSRGYTF.

The chain is built from TRBV27 and TRBJ2-7; TRBD2 aligns across 7 bases. CDR3 length: 13 amino acids. J was trimmed by 3 bases and V by 6 bases; bases with no gene match: 5. Germline V gene lookup returns CDR1 MNHEY and CDR2 SMNVEV (reference sequence). CDR3 sequence (DNA): TGTGCCAGCAGGGCGGGAGACAGCTACGAGCAGTACTTC. Its protein product is CASRAGDSYEQYF.

The chain couples TRBV12-3 or TRBV12-4 to TRBJ2-1, with 11 bases lining up with TRBD2. This CDR3 has 13 amino acids. After removal of 8 bases from V and 5 bases from J, the junction contained 2 bases not matched to a gene. For the CDR3, the DNA is TGTGCCAGCGCTAGCGGGGGGAACAATGAGCAGTTCTTC. Translating gives CASASGGNNEQFF.

The gene calls are TRBV2 and TRBJ2-7; D is undetermined. This CDR3 is built from 10 residues. V lost 5 bases to trimming and J lost 3 bases, with 2 bases between them. Germline assignment: CDR1 SNHLY and CDR2 FYNNEI. The DNA of the CDR3 is TGTGCCAGCAGTCTCTACGAGCAGTACTTC. Protein product: CASSLYEQYF.

This chain joins TRBV6-5 and TRBJ1-2; 7 positions agree with TRBD1. Germline V gives CDR1 MNHEY, CDR2 SVGAGI. The CDR3 spans 14 residues. The trim removed 11 bases at V and 0 bases at J, leaving 9 bases unmatched. The DNA for the CDR3 is TGTGCCGGTTCCGGACAGGCAGCTAACTATGGCTACACCTTC. Translated, it gives CAGSGQAANYGYTF.